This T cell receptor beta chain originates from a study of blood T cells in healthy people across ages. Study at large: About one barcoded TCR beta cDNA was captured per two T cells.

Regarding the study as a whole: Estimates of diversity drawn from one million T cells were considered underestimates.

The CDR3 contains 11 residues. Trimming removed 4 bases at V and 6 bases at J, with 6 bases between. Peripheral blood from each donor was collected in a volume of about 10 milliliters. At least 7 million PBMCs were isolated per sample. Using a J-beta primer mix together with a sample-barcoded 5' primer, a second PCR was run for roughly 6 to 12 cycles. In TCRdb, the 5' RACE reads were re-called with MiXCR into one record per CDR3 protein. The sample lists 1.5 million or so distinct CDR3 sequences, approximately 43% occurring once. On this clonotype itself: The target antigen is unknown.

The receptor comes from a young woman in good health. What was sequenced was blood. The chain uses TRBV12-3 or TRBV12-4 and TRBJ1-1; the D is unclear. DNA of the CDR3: TGTGCCAGCAGTTATGCTGCTGAAGCTTTCTTT. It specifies CASSYAAEAFF.